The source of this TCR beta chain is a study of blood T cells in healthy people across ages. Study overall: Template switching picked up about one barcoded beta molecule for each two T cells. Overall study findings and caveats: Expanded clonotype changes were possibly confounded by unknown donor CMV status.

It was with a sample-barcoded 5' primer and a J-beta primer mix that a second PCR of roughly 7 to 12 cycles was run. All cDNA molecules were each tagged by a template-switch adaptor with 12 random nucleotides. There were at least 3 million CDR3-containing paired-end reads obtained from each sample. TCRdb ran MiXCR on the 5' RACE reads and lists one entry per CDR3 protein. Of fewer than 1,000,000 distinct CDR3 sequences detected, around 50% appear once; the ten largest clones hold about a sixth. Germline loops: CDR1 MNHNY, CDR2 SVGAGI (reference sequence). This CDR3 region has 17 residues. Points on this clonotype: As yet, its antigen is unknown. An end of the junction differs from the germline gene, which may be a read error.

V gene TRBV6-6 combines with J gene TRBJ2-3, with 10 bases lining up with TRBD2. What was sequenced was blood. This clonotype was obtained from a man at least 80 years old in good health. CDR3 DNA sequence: TGTGCCAGCAGTTACAGGGCTAGCGGGAGAACTGCAGATACGCGGTATTTT. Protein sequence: CASSYRASGRTADTRYF.